The sample holds a few counts of the clone carrying this T cell receptor beta chain. TCRdb fed the reads into MiXCR, producing one record per CDR3 protein. The data contain approximately 170,000 distinct CDR3 sequences, approximately 17% of them seen just once; the ten biggest clones take up approximately 19%. The CDR3 runs to 14 residues. The V end was cut by 5 bases, the J end by 0 bases, with 8 bases between. This entry belongs to a study of T cell repertoires in cytomegalovirus infection. V and J are TRBV12-3 or TRBV12-4 and TRBJ1-5; the D is unclear. The sample consisted of CD8+ T cells from PBMCs. This TCR came from a human donor in good health (CMV status not recorded). Some clones in this sample may be carry-over from other donors' samples. CDR3 amino acids: CASSNQYSNQPQHF. The CDR3 region has the DNA TGTGCCAGCAGTAATCAATATAGCAATCAGCCCCAGCATTTT.